Following are 19 T cell receptor beta chains from one sample sequenced in a study of PD-1 blockade in classical Hodgkin lymphoma. Stated time point: newly diagnosed, previously untreated cHL patient sample. It was by magnetic negative selection that CD4+ T cells were purified from thawed PBMCs. Sequencing was performed with immunoSEQ multiplex PCR; in TCRdb, only in-frame clones are kept and a portion is missing. The sample consists of 15,000 to 25,000 clones, about four fifths of them appearing once. Sample: CD4+ T cells from blood. These TCRs come from a human donor with classical Hodgkin lymphoma.

The V gene is TRBV7-2, the J gene TRBJ1-4; D is unclear. The V and J ends lost 2 bases and 5 bases respectively, with 9 bases between them. CDR3 size: 14 residues. Germline V lookup: CDR1 SGHTA, CDR2 FQGNSA. CDR3 sequence: CASSLNGYNEKLFF. Here the CDR3 DNA reads TGTGCCAGCAGCTTAAACGGATACAATGAAAAACTGTTTTTT.

The chain couples TRBV6-5 to TRBJ1-1, with 9 bases matching TRBD1. The trim removed 6 bases at V and 0 bases at J, leaving 5 bases unmatched. This CDR3 contains 15 residues. Germline loops: CDR1 MNHEY, CDR2 SVGAGI. The CDR3 region has the DNA TGTGCCAGCAGACTCGGGGACAGGGTGAACACTGAAGCTTTCTTT. Translating gives CASRLGDRVNTEAFF.

The chain employs TRBV27 and TRBJ2-7, with 8 bases fitting TRBD1. Trimming at V came to 5 bases and at J to 2 bases, leaving 17 bases not matched to a gene. Germline CDR1 MNHEY, CDR2 SMNVEV (reference sequence). The CDR3 loop spans 18 amino acids. CDR3 nucleotides: TGTGCCAGCAGTCCCCCCCGACAGGGGTCCGAATTTACCTACGAGCAGTACTTC. Its protein product is CASSPPRQGSEFTYEQYF.

This sequence joins TRBV7-3 and TRBJ2-7, with D possibly being TRBD1 (6 bases). Trimming left V 1 base short and J 2 bases short, with 18 bases between. The CDR3 contains 17 residues. In germline, CDR1 is SGHTA, CDR2 FQGTGA. CDR3 protein: CASSLIDEGGVPYEQYF. The CDR3 DNA reads as TGTGCCAGCAGCTTAATAGATGAAGGGGGTGTTCCCTACGAGCAGTACTTC.

The chain employs TRBV9 and TRBJ2-7, with 8 bases fitting TRBD2. This CDR3 contains 17 residues. J lost 7 bases, V lost 2 bases, and 17 bases had no gene match. The germline gives CDR1 SGDLS, CDR2 YYNGEE. Here the CDR3 reads CASSVAPGTSRTGEQYF. CDR3 bases: TGTGCCAGCAGCGTCGCCCCCGGGACTAGTCGAACGGGGGAGCAGTACTTC.

The V gene is TRBV10-2, the J gene TRBJ2-5; unclear D gene. CDR3 length: 12 amino acids. The germline V gene has CDR1 WSHSY and CDR2 SAAADI. V shed 6 bases and J shed 4 bases, with 9 bases lying between them. CDR3 in amino acids: CASRGRGETQYF. As DNA, the CDR3 is TGCGCCAGCAGGGGTAGAGGAGAGACCCAGTACTTC.

The CDR3 reads CASSFLSGGGGELFF. The CDR3 DNA sequence: TGTGCCAGTAGTTTCCTCTCAGGGGGCGGCGGGGAGCTGTTTTTT. The rearrangement uses TRBV19 and TRBJ2-2, with 8 bases aligning to TRBD1. The CDR3 has 15 residues. J gave up 7 bases and V 5 bases, and 9 bases lay outside the gene matches. Germline values: CDR1 LNHDA, CDR2 SQIVND (reference sequence).

This clone was detected a few times. The V call is TRBV5-5, the J call TRBJ2-5, with D tentatively TRBD1 (5 bases). The CDR3 consists of 14 residues. Germline V CDR1 and CDR2: SGHKS, YYEKEE (reference sequence). Between the trimmed V and J ends, which lost 5 bases and 2 bases, there was a span of 13 bases. The DNA for the CDR3 is TGTGCCAGCAGTCGGCGACAGACTCAAGAGACCCAGTACTTC. As protein: CASSRRQTQETQYF.

The chain carries TRBV6-1 and TRBJ1-2; a possible D gene is TRBD1 (6 bases). Trimming stripped 3 bases from V and 4 bases from J, with 24 bases between. The CDR3 is 18 amino acids. Germline values: CDR1 MNHNS, CDR2 SASEGT. CDR3 DNA: TGTGCCAGCAGTGACCCCTCGGGGGGGGCCCAAGGACTCTATGGCTACACCTTC. Residues: CASSDPSGGAQGLYGYTF.

The V and J genes are TRBV2 and TRBJ2-7, with D unclear. CDR3 length: 13 amino acids. Trimming left V 4 bases short and J 0 bases short, with 7 bases between. In germline, CDR1 is SNHLY, CDR2 FYNNEI. The DNA for the CDR3 is TGTGCCAGCAGTGTATCGCCCTCCTACGAGCAGTACTTC. Protein product: CASSVSPSYEQYF.

V gene TRBV6-5 combines with J gene TRBJ1-6, with D possibly TRBD1 on 6 matching bases. V gave up 7 bases and J gave up 6 bases, with 13 bases separating them. CDR1 is MNHEY, CDR2 SVGAGI, per germline. This CDR3 is built from 14 residues. The DNA for the CDR3 is TGTGCCAGCAAGTCAGGGGCTATTAATTCACCCCTCCACTTT. Its translation is CASKSGAINSPLHF.

The rearrangement links TRBV18 to TRBJ2-2; 12 bases agree with TRBD2. Unmatched junction bases numbered 4, after V lost 1 base and J lost 4 bases. Germline CDR1 is KGHSH and CDR2 is LQKENI. CDR3 size: 17 residues. The CDR3 DNA follows: TGTGCCAGCTCACCACTAGGACTAGCGGGAATCACCGGGGAGCTGTTTTTT. It codes for CASSPLGLAGITGELFF.

The gene calls are TRBV5-1 and TRBJ2-5, with a possible D match to TRBD1 (6 bases). The CDR3 is 15 residues long. Trimming stripped 6 bases from V and 4 bases from J, with 19 bases between. In germline, CDR1 is SGHRS, CDR2 YFSETQ. In DNA, the CDR3 is TGCGCCAGCACCCTGAGGCAGGGGTCAGGAGAGACCCAGTACTTC. The encoded protein is CASTLRQGSGETQYF.

The rearrangement links TRBV6-1 to TRBJ2-7, with D perhaps given as TRBD1 or TRBD2 (7 bases each). This CDR3 is 13 amino acids long. CDR1 and CDR2 (germline): MNHNS, SASEGT. The V and J ends lost 8 bases and 2 bases respectively, with 13 bases between them. The CDR3 here is CASERDRAYEQYF. The CDR3 nucleotides are TGTGCCAGCGAGCGGGACAGAGCCTACGAGCAGTACTTC.

The chain carries TRBV19 and TRBJ2-3; TRBD2 agrees at 9 bases. The CDR3 runs 15 residues. Germline V gene sequence: CDR1 LNHDA, CDR2 SQIVND (reference sequence). Trimming at V came to 5 bases and at J to 0 bases, leaving 3 bases not matched to a gene. Written as DNA, the CDR3 is TGTGCCAGTAGTCGACTAGCGGAAAGCACAGATACGCAGTATTTT. This translates into CASSRLAESTDTQYF.

The V call is TRBV21-1, the J call TRBJ2-7; the D call of TRBD1 is as the table states it, not checked on the DNA. TRBV21-1 is given as a pseudogene. The CDR3 is 12 residues long. Written as DNA, the CDR3 is TGTGCCAGAGGGACAGGGGGCCACGAGCAGTACTTC. This gives the protein CARGTGGHEQYF.

V usage is TRBV7-2 and J usage is TRBJ2-7, with a tentative D call TRBD2 (6 bases). The V end was cut by 3 bases, the J end by 6 bases, with 9 bases between. CDR1 is SGHTA and CDR2 is FQGNSA in the germline V gene. The CDR3 is 12 amino acids. In DNA, the CDR3 is TGTGCCAGCAGCTTCGGGAGCGGCGAGCAGTACTTC. It specifies CASSFGSGEQYF.

A single count supports this clone. The chain carries TRBV6-6 and TRBJ2-3; no clear D gene. The V end was cut by 4 bases, the J end by 1 base, with 15 bases between. Per the germline V gene, CDR1 is MNHNY and CDR2 is SVGAGI (reference sequence). CDR3 length equals 16 residues. The CDR3 region has the DNA TGTGCCAGCAGTTTAGGTCGTCGGTCGGGCACAGATACGCAGTATTTT. Protein: CASSLGRRSGTDTQYF.

The gene calls are TRBV27 and TRBJ2-5; D unresolved. Looked up from germline, CDR1 is MNHEY and CDR2 is SMNVEV (reference sequence). The length of the CDR3 is 14 residues. V shed 5 bases and J shed 5 bases, with 15 bases lying between them. The CDR3 spells CASSSTPRAETQYF. The CDR3 region has the DNA TGTGCCAGCAGTAGCACGCCGCGCGCGGAGACCCAGTACTTC.